This is a list of T cell receptor beta chains from one sample in a study of blood T cell repertoires in COVID-19. Profiled with immunoSEQ multiplex PCR; TCRdb holds only in-frame clones, not every one. The sample includes approximately 160,000 clones, around 81% seen only once; the top ten take about 10%. What was sequenced was peripheral blood. The receptors come from a man aged 55 to 70 with active or convalescent COVID-19. Each CDR3 is given without its conserved first and last residue.

V gene | CDR3 length | CDR3 protein
TRBV10-3 | 11 | AISTDSNQPQH
TRBV24-1 | 14 | ATSDSGQGTTDTQY
TRBV5-1 | 12 | ASSVDRGNTEAF
TRBV12-3/TRBV12-4 | 9 | AALRNTEAF
TRBV10-3 | 12 | AISKDREASEAF
TRBV11-2 | 13 | ASSLTGQGVYEQY
TRBV6-8 | 13 | ASSYRTASSYEQY
TRBV6-1 | 14 | ASSEKTDGINTEAF
TRBV7-9 | 13 | ASSLDWSLNTEAF
TRBV19 | 14 | ASSIRDSGLNSPLH
TRBV6-5 | 12 | ASRRGQGNSPLH
TRBV28 | 13 | ASRPGQYSNQPQH
TRBV9 | 12 | ASSVALAGGTQY
TRBV10-2 | 10 | ASSYDREKQF
TRBV5-1 | 13 | ASSWSGSVTGELF
TRBV7-3 | 13 | ASSLGTGGLNEQF
TRBV13 | 12 | ASSPRLAEDEQY
TRBV18 | 10 | ASSNRGGEQY
TRBV6-1 | 16 | ASSEAGAGASGANVLT
TRBV5-1 | 14 | ASSLLTSGGGNEQF
TRBV10-3 | 13 | AISVRGTVKHEQY
TRBV29-1 | 11 | SVVTTSYNEQF
TRBV2 | 14 | ASSEEGLAITDTQY
TRBV5-6 | 13 | ASSQRGQGVSEAF
TRBV18 | 15 | ASSPRLDDFSGNTIY
TRBV25-1 | 12 | ATETDIGTDTQY
TRBV18 | 13 | ASSPRTSVSYEQY
TRBV11-2 | 13 | ASTRRTSRGTEAF
TRBV2 | 12 | ASTLSGIPLEQY
TRBV5-1 | 13 | ASSSSVGQGSPLH
TRBV28 | 13 | ASSIPRAVSYGYT
TRBV5-1 | 12 | ASSLGQTGDEQY
TRBV7-2 | 12 | ASSLFQANTEAF
TRBV12-1 | 15 | ASSFIGAEGNTGELF
TRBV6-5 | 13 | ASSSPRDRANTIY
TRBV18 | 13 | ASSPEGGRNEKLF
TRBV11-2 | 12 | ASSSRLYNSPLH
TRBV6-6 | 15 | ASSRPGTGATLYGYT
TRBV9 | 13 | ASSVELAGTYEQY
TRBV2 | 12 | ASSYPGVPETQY
TRBV6-5 | 10 | ASGDRGYGYT
TRBV6-6 | 11 | ASSFSELATQY
TRBV6-1 | 14 | ASSELGLAGGYEQY
TRBV12-3/TRBV12-4 | 10 | ASSLRGETQY
TRBV9 | 11 | ASNGQDTGELF